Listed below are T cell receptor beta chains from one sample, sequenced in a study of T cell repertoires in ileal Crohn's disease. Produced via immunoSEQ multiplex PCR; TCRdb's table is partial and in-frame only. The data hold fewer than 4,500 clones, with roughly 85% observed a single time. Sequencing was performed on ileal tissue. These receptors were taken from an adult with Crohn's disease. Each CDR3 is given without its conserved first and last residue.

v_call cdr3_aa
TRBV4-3 ASSIGLARETQY
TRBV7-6 ASSLGLGASPLH
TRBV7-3 ASSSGLITDTQY
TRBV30 AWSTTGDTEAF
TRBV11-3 ASSLRDRGWVEAF
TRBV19 ASTLRGDSGEAF
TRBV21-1 ASSKATEETQY
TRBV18 ASCQGTEGNTIY
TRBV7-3 ASSQGRGDTQY
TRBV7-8 ASSHVGDRGYNSPLH
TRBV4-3 ASSHPGQNSPLH
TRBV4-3 ASSQDTGPRMELF
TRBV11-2 ASSVTSGGYYEQY
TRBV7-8 ASSLGTSGGSYEQY
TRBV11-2 ASSLGQTLNSPLH
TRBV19 ATRRASGATDTQY
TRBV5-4 ASSLTAFDGYT
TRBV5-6 ASSRTGGFDEQF
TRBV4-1 ASSPEDSNYEQY
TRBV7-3 ASSPTRGYDLYGYT
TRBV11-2 ASSLSGQGNSPLH
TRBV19 ASSRDNSIYGYT
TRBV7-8 ASSLNRGPTDTQY
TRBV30 AWLAGGRVETQY